This TCR beta chain emerged from a study of T-cell memory formation after mild COVID-19. Findings and limits, study-wide: Within pre-infection memory, some responding clones were found, suggesting cross-reactive memory joined.

A note on this clonotype: The antigen remains undetermined.

Germline V gene sequence: CDR1 KGHSH, CDR2 LQKENI. The CDR3 loop spans 17 amino acids. V lost 2 bases and J 7 bases, leaving 24 bases between the germline ends. Each CDR3 protein gets one entry after TCRdb re-called the 5' RACE reads with MiXCR. The table lists roughly 340,000 distinct CDR3 sequences, roughly 19% of them singletons. J is TRBJ2-7 and V is TRBV18; TRBD1 is a possible D gene (5 bases). The source of this sequence is a man between 18 and 29 years old who had mild COVID-19 (a few samples of this study predate the infection). Cell type and time point are not known. Sequencing was performed on PBMCs or a T cell subset sorted from them (not recorded which). The CDR3 loop is CASSPVTESAGLGEQYF. The CDR3 bases are TGTGCCAGCTCACCAGTGACCGAGTCGGCAGGGCTTGGTGAGCAGTACTTC.